Listed here are 27 T cell receptor beta chains from one sample, sequenced in a study of cytomegalovirus exposure and HLA in healthy donors listed by TCRdb under 2017. The method behind the library was the immunoSEQ multiplex PCR assay. The table comes from immuneACCESS by way of TCRdb, which keeps in-frame sequences with V and J called. Part of the clones is missing from these tables; in studies checked, under half for an unresolved V gene and the rest for unknown reasons. Recorded for this sample are tens of thousands of clones; approximately 95% of them occurred a single time. Together, the top ten hold under 6.5% of the sample. Material for sequencing was PBMCs. These receptors came from a woman younger than 35 in good health and CMV-seronegative.

The chain couples TRBV5-4 to TRBJ1-1, with D uncertain. Germline V gene data show CDR1 as SGHNT and CDR2 as YYREEE (reference sequence). This CDR3 has 14 residues. Trimming cost V 6 bases and J 10 bases, with 22 bases left between them. The CDR3 DNA reads as TGTGCCAGCACCCGGGAGCCGTCCCGGGAGGGAGCTTTCTTT. This gives the protein CASTREPSREGAFF.

The gene calls are TRBV6-5 and TRBJ1-4; TRBD1 agrees at 7 bases. The J segment lost 8 bases and the V segment lost 6 bases, leaving 9 bases of the junction unmatched. Germline assignment: CDR1 MNHEY and CDR2 SVGAGI. The CDR3 length is 14 residues. The CDR3 region is CASSLNRGGEKLFF. CDR3 sequence (DNA): TGTGCCAGCAGCCTAAACAGGGGTGGAGAAAAACTGTTTTTT.

The chain employs TRBV9 and TRBJ2-7, with TRBD2 matching over 7 bases. This CDR3 region has 12 residues. The V gene end was trimmed by 4 bases and the J gene end by 8 bases; junction bases not matched to a gene: 6. Germline-derived CDR1 and CDR2 are SGDLS and YYNGEE. CDR3 residues: CASSSDGGKQYF. The CDR3 DNA follows: TGTGCCAGCAGCTCAGACGGGGGGAAGCAGTACTTC.

The chain recombines TRBV4-1 with TRBJ2-2; tentative D call: TRBD1 (6 bases). V was trimmed by 10 bases and J by 0 bases, leaving 27 bases between them. Germline CDR1 reads MGHRA; CDR2 reads YSYEKL. The CDR3 has 19 amino acids. CDR3 protein: CANPVAEDSTFANTGELFF. CDR3 nucleotides: TGCGCCAACCCGGTGGCGGAGGACAGTACATTCGCGAACACCGGGGAGCTGTTTTTT.

The rearrangement uses TRBV10-3 and TRBJ2-1; D is unresolved. The V gene's germline CDR1 is ENHRY and CDR2 SYGVKD. Trimming left V 8 bases short and J 3 bases short, with 11 bases between. The CDR3 covers 13 residues. CDR3 sequence reads: CAISQRDYNEQFF. CDR3 nucleotide sequence: TGTGCCATCTCCCAGCGAGACTACAATGAGCAGTTCTTC.

The V and J genes are TRBV12-5 and TRBJ2-7; perhaps TRBD2 as D (5 bases). The CDR3 spans 14 residues. V lost 6 bases, J lost 0 bases, and 12 bases lay in between. Looked up from germline, CDR1 is LGHNT and CDR2 is FRNRAP. CDR3 DNA sequence: TGTGCTAGTGGCTTACCCGGGGACTCCTACGAGCAGTACGTC. It is translated as CASGLPGDSYEQYV.

V usage is TRBV7-3 and J usage is TRBJ2-1; 10 bases fit TRBD1. The V and J ends lost 5 bases and 3 bases, in that order; junction bases with no gene match: 4. This CDR3 is 15 amino acids long. Germline-derived CDR1 and CDR2 are SGHTA and FQGTGA. The CDR3 protein is CASSPGQGFYNEQFF. The CDR3 DNA reads as TGTGCCAGCAGCCCGGGACAGGGGTTCTACAATGAGCAGTTCTTC.

The V and J genes are TRBV7-2 and TRBJ1-1, with 8 bases aligning to TRBD1. This CDR3 contains 18 residues. CDR1 is SGHTA and CDR2 is FQGNSA in the germline V gene. V lost 1 base, J lost 9 bases, and 19 bases stayed unmatched. CDR3 sequence: CASSLDRGPGQALVKAFF. DNA of the CDR3: TGTGCCAGCAGCTTAGACCGGGGGCCGGGACAGGCGCTGGTGAAAGCTTTCTTT.

This chain uses TRBV19 with TRBJ1-2; 10 nucleotides align to TRBD1. The CDR3 extends over 15 amino acids. Trimming cost V 6 bases and J 2 bases; bases outside gene matches: 6. The germline V gene has CDR1 LNHDA and CDR2 SQIVND (reference sequence). The DNA for the CDR3 is TGTGCCAGTAGAGATGTGACAGGGGGCAACTATGGCTACACCTTC. This gives the protein CASRDVTGGNYGYTF.

The genes are TRBV19 and TRBJ1-2; weak D call: TRBD1 (5 bases). This CDR3 is built from 11 residues. V shed 7 bases and J shed 2 bases, with 5 bases lying between them. CDR1 is LNHDA, CDR2 SQIVND, per germline (reference sequence). DNA for the CDR3: TGTGCCAGTACAGGGAACTATGGCTACACCTTC. Its protein product is CASTGNYGYTF.

The chain combines TRBV19 with TRBJ2-7; no clear D gene. V gave up 8 bases and J gave up 3 bases, with 11 bases separating them. CDR1 LNHDA and CDR2 SQIVND come from the germline V gene (reference sequence). The CDR3 extends over 12 amino acids. This CDR3 is CASEDPFYEQYF. DNA of the CDR3: TGTGCCAGTGAGGATCCGTTCTACGAGCAGTACTTC.

V is TRBV28 and J is TRBJ1-2; D is perhaps TRBD1 (6 bases). The CDR3 is made up of 15 amino acids. CDR1 MDHEN and CDR2 SYDVKM come from the germline V gene. Trimming removed 6 bases at V and 6 bases at J, with 20 bases between. The CDR3 loop reads CASRGSDRGVHGYTF. Here the CDR3 DNA reads TGTGCCAGCAGGGGTTCGGACAGAGGTGTTCATGGCTACACCTTC.

The rearrangement joins TRBV27 to TRBJ1-2, with D possibly TRBD1 on 5 matching bases. This CDR3 is built from 15 residues. Looked up from germline, CDR1 is MNHEY and CDR2 is SMNVEV (reference sequence). The ends were cut back, 2 bases at V and 3 bases at J, with 13 bases in the middle. CDR3 nucleotide sequence: TGTGCCAGCAGTTTAACCCCCCAGGGTCACTATGGCTACACCTTC. Translating it yields CASSLTPQGHYGYTF.

V usage is TRBV10-3 and J usage is TRBJ2-2; no firm D call. V was shortened by 4 bases and J by 4 bases, with 4 bases between the two germline ends. The germline V gene encodes CDR1 ENHRY and CDR2 SYGVKD. The CDR3 is 12 residues long. DNA for the CDR3: TGTGCCATCAGTGCGGGCACCGGGGAGCTGTTTTTT. This gives the protein CAISAGTGELFF.

The chain recombines TRBV7-6 with TRBJ2-7, with 7 bases identical to TRBD2. Per the germline V gene, CDR1 is SGHVS and CDR2 is FNYEAQ. J gave up 3 bases and V 1 base, and 21 bases lay outside the gene matches. This CDR3 has 20 amino acids. As DNA, the CDR3 is TGTGCCAGCAGCTTAGTCGTTGGGGGGGTACACGGTTCGGGGTTCTACGAGCAGTACTTC. Amino acids: CASSLVVGGVHGSGFYEQYF.

This sequence joins TRBV7-9 and TRBJ2-2; D possibly corresponds to TRBD1 (6 bases). V lost 1 base, J lost 2 bases, and 8 bases lay in between. The CDR3 contains 15 residues. Germline CDR1 is SEHNR and CDR2 is FQNEAQ (reference sequence). The DNA for the CDR3 is TGTGCCAGCAGCTTAGGGGACACTAACACCGGGGAGCTGTTTTTT. Residues: CASSLGDTNTGELFF.

The chain joins TRBV19 to TRBJ1-5, with D unresolved. V was shortened by 3 bases and J by 4 bases, with 16 bases between the two germline ends. Per the germline V gene, CDR1 is LNHDA and CDR2 is SQIVND (reference sequence). There are 16 residues in the CDR3. This chain's CDR3 is CASSIDGDALNQPQHF. In DNA form, the CDR3 reads TGTGCCAGTAGTATTGACGGAGATGCTCTTAATCAGCCCCAGCATTTT.

The chain couples TRBV7-2 to TRBJ1-1; D possibly corresponds to TRBD1 (6 bases). Germline V gene data show CDR1 as SGHTA and CDR2 as FQGNSA. The CDR3 is 15 amino acids. Between the trimmed V and J ends, which lost 2 bases and 5 bases, there was a span of 15 bases. CDR3 sequence reads: CASSLRLGTRTEAFF. For the CDR3, the DNA is TGTGCCAGCAGCTTACGCCTCGGGACACGGACTGAAGCTTTCTTT.

The V call is TRBV7-2, the J call TRBJ2-1, with 7 nucleotides matching TRBD2. Germline loops: CDR1 SGHTA, CDR2 FQGNSA. The trim removed 5 bases at V and 6 bases at J, leaving 13 bases unmatched. The CDR3 consists of 16 residues. The CDR3 loop reads CASSAWGGSSLNEQFF. As DNA, the CDR3 is TGTGCCAGCAGCGCCTGGGGCGGGAGTTCCCTCAATGAGCAGTTCTTC.

V is TRBV6-5 and J is TRBJ1-1; D gene unclear. The CDR3 is made up of 15 amino acids. V dropped 6 bases and J dropped 1 base, with 15 bases sitting between them. Germline CDR1 reads MNHEY; CDR2 reads SVGAGI. CDR3 sequence reads: CASRTAYSSNTEAFF. In nucleotides, the CDR3 is TGTGCCAGCAGGACTGCGTACTCTTCGAACACTGAAGCTTTCTTT.

V is TRBV5-1 and J is TRBJ2-1; D is perhaps TRBD2 (6 bases). V was trimmed by 3 bases and J by 8 bases, leaving 12 bases between them. Per germline, CDR1 SGHRS and CDR2 YFSETQ. The CDR3 is made up of 13 amino acids. In DNA, the CDR3 is TGCGCCAGCAGCTGGGATAGCGGTTATGAGCAGTTCTTC. This translates into CASSWDSGYEQFF.

The chain uses TRBV20-1 and TRBJ1-4; unclear D gene. The CDR3 consists of 10 residues. Germline CDR1 DFQATT, CDR2 SNEGSKA (reference sequence). Trimming took off 6 bases at V and 4 bases at J, with 3 bases between the two ends. CDR3 sequence: CSALNEKLFF. In DNA, the CDR3 is TGCAGTGCCCTTAATGAAAAACTGTTTTTT.

V gene TRBV30 combines with J gene TRBJ1-4; D gene uncertain. The CDR3 length is 14 residues. Germline CDR1 GTSNPN, CDR2 SVGIG (reference sequence). Between the trimmed V and J ends, which lost 0 bases and 3 bases, there was a span of 8 bases. The CDR3 DNA reads as TGTGCCTGGAGTGTTGTACAGTCTAATGAAAAACTGTTTTTT. Its protein product is CAWSVVQSNEKLFF.

The rearrangement links TRBV25-1 to TRBJ1-4, with no clear D. CDR3 length: 15 residues. V was trimmed by 0 bases and J by 8 bases, leaving 13 bases between them. CDR1 is MGHDK and CDR2 is SYGVNS in the germline V gene. CDR3 in DNA: TGTGCCAGCAGTGAATATGCAGGATTGGAAGAAAAACTGTTTTTT. Its translation is CASSEYAGLEEKLFF.

The rearrangement links TRBV29-1 to TRBJ1-2; D possibly corresponds to TRBD1 (6 bases). This CDR3 is built from 13 residues. Deletions cut 4 bases from V and 2 bases from J, with 11 bases between. Germline V lookup: CDR1 SQVTM, CDR2 ANQGSEA. The chain's CDR3 is CSVGPTGNYGYTF. Here the CDR3 DNA reads TGCAGCGTTGGTCCAACAGGGAACTATGGCTACACCTTC.

This clone appeared once. The rearrangement links TRBV9 to TRBJ2-2; D gene uncertain. V lost 0 bases, J lost 6 bases, and 12 bases lay in between. Germline V lookup: CDR1 SGDLS, CDR2 YYNGEE. CDR3 length: 15 amino acids. CDR3 nucleotides: TGTGCCAGCAGCGTAGCTTTGAGTCGGGCCGGGGAGCTGTTTTTT. It translates to CASSVALSRAGELFF. The complete variable domain, with remaining parts taken from reference TRBV9 and TRBJ2-2, reads DSGVTQTPKHLITATGQRVTLRCSPRSGDLSVYWYQQSLDQGLQFLIQYYNGEERAKGNILERFSAQQFPDLHSELNLSSLELGDSALYFCASSVALSRAGELFFGEGSRLTVL.

This sequence joins TRBV6-1 and TRBJ2-3, with 9 bases lining up with TRBD2. The junction had 3 bases not matched to a gene; V was cut back by 3 bases and J by 2 bases. The CDR3 is 15 amino acids. Germline V gene lookup returns CDR1 MNHNS and CDR2 SASEGT. The CDR3 sequence: CASSEIAGDTDTQYF. CDR3 nucleotide sequence: TGTGCCAGCAGTGAGATAGCGGGGGACACAGATACGCAGTATTTT.